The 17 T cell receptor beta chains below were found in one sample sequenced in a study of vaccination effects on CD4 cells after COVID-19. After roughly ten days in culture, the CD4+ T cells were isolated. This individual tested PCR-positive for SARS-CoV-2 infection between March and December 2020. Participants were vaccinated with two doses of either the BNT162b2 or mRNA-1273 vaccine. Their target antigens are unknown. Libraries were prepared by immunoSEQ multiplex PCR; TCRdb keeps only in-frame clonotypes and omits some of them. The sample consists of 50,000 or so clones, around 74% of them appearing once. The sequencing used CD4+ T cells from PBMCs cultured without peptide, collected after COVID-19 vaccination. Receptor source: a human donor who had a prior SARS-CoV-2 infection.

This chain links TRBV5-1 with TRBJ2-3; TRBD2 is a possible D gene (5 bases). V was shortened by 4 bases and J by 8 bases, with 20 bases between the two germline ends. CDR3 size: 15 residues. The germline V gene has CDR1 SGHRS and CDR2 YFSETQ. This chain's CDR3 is CASSPRTEAAGTQYF. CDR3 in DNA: TGCGCCAGCAGCCCCCGCACTGAGGCCGCGGGTACGCAGTATTTT.

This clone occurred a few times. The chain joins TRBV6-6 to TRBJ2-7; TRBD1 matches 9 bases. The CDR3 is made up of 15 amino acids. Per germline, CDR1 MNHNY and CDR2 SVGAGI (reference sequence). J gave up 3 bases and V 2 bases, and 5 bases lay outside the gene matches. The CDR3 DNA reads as TGTGCCAGCAGTTACCCGGGACAGGGTAACTACGAGCAGTACTTC. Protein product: CASSYPGQGNYEQYF.

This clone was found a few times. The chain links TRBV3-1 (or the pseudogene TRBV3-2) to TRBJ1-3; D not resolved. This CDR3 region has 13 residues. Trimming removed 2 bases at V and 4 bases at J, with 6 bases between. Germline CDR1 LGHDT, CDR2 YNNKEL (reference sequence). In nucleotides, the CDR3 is TGTGCCAGCAGCCAATTGGTGGGAAACACCATATATTTT. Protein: CASSQLVGNTIYF.

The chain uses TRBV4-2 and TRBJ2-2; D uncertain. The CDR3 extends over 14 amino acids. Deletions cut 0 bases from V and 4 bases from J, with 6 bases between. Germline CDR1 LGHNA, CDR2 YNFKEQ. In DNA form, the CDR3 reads TGTGCCAGCAGCCAAGACCTCGGCACCGGGGAGCTGTTTTTT. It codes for CASSQDLGTGELFF.

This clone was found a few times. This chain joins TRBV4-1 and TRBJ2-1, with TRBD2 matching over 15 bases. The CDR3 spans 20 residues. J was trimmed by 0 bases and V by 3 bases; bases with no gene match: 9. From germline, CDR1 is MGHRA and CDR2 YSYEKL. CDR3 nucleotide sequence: TGCGCCAGCAGCCACGCGGGACTAGCGGGGGGCCGGAGCTCCTACAATGAGCAGTTCTTC. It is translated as CASSHAGLAGGRSSYNEQFF.

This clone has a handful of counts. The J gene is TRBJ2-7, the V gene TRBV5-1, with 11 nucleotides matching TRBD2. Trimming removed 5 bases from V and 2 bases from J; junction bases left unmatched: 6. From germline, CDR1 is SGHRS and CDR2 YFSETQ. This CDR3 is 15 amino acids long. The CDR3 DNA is TGCGCCAGCAGTCTCGGGACTAGCGGAACCTACGAGCAGTACTTC. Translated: CASSLGTSGTYEQYF.

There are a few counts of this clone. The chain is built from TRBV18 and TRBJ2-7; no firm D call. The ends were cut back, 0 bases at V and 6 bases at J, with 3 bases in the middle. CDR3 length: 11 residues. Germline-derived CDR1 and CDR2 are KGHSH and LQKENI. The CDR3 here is CASSPPGEQYF. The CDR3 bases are TGTGCCAGCTCACCACCGGGCGAGCAGTACTTC.

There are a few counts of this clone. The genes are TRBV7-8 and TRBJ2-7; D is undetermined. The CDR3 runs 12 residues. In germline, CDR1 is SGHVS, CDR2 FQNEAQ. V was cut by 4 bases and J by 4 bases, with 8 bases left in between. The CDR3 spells CASSSSAYEQYF. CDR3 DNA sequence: TGTGCCAGCAGCTCCTCGGCGTACGAGCAGTACTTC.

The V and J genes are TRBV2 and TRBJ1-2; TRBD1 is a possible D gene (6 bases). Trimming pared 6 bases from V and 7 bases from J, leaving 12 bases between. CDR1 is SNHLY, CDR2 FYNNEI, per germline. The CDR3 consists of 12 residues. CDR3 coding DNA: TGTGCCAGCAGGCCGGACAGCCGTGGCTACACCTTC. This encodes CASRPDSRGYTF.

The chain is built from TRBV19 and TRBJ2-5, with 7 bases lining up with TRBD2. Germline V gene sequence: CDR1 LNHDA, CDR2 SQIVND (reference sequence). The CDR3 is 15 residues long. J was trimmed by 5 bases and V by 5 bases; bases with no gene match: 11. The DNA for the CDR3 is TGTGCCAGTAGTCCCCGCCTTGGAGCGGGGGAGACCCAGTACTTC. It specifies CASSPRLGAGETQYF. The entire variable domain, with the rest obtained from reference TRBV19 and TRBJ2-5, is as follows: DGGITQSPKYLFRKEGQNVTLSCEQNLNHDAMYWYRQDPGQGLRLIYYSQIVNDFQKGDIAEGYSVSREKKESFPLTVTSAQKNPTAFYLCASSPRLGAGETQYFGPGTRLLVL.

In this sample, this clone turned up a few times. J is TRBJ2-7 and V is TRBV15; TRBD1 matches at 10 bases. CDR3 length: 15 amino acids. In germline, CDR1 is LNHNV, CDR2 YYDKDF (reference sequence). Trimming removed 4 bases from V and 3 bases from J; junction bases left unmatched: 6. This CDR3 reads CATSISGTGDYEQYF. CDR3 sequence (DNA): TGTGCCACCAGCATCTCCGGGACAGGGGACTACGAGCAGTACTTC.

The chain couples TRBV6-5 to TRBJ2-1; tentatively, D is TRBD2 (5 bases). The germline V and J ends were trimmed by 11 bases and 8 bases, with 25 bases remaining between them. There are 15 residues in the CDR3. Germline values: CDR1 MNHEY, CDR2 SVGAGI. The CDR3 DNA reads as TGTGCCGCTTTGAGTTTGGGCTCGAGAGGGTATGAGCAGTTCTTC. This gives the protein CAALSLGSRGYEQFF.

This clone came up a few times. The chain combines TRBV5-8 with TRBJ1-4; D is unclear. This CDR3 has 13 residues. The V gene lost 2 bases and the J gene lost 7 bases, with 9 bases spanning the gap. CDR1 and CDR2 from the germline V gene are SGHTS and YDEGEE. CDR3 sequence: CASSLSLGEKLFF. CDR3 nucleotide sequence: TGTGCCAGCAGCTTATCCTTGGGTGAAAAACTGTTTTTT.

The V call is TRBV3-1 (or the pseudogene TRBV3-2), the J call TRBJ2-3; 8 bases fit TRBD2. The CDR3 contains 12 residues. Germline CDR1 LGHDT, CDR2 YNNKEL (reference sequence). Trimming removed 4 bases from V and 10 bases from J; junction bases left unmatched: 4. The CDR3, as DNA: TGTGCCAGCAGCCGCGCGGGGGGCCCGCAGTATTTT. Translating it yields CASSRAGGPQYF.

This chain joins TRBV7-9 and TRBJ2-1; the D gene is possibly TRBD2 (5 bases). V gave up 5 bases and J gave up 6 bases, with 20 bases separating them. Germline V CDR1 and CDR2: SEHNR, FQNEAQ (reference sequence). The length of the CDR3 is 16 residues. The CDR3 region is CASSRYPGGLGNEQFF. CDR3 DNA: TGTGCCAGCAGCAGATACCCCGGCGGGTTAGGCAATGAGCAGTTCTTC.

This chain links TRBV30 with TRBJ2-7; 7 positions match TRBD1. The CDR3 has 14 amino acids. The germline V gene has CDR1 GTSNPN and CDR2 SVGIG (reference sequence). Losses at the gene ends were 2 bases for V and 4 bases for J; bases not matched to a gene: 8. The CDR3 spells CAWSLGGSLYEQYF. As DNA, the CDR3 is TGTGCCTGGAGTCTAGGGGGCAGTTTGTACGAGCAGTACTTC.

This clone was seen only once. CDR3 in amino acids: CAWSAPGKVAGQNTEAFF. The CDR3 DNA sequence: TGTGCCTGGAGCGCTCCCGGAAAGGTGGCAGGCCAGAACACTGAAGCTTTCTTT. V is TRBV30 and J is TRBJ1-1; D not certain. The germline V and J ends were trimmed by 3 bases and 1 base, with 24 bases remaining between them. The CDR3 is made up of 18 amino acids. From germline, CDR1 is GTSNPN and CDR2 SVGIG (reference sequence). Complete variable domain (other parts from reference TRBV30 and TRBJ1-1): SQTIHQWPATLVQPVGSPLSLECTVEGTSNPNLYWYRQAAGRGLQLLFYSVGIGQISSEVPQNLSASRPQDRQFILSSKKLLLSDSGFYLCAWSAPGKVAGQNTEAFFGQGTRLTVV.